These 20 T cell receptor beta chains were all obtained from the same sample, sequenced in a study of T-cell reconstitution after alpha-beta-depleted transplantation in children. Preparation of the TCRbeta library involved a method that used unique molecular identifiers. In TCRdb, the PCR reads were re-called with MiXCR into one record per CDR3 protein. The sample has around 400,000 distinct CDR3 sequences, over 20% seen once; the top ten hold about 3.8%. The material sequenced was PBMCs from the stem cell graft donor, taken from the stem cell graft. The receptor source for this set is a human donor who donated a stem cell graft to a child with acute myeloid leukemia.

The chain recombines TRBV12-3 or TRBV12-4 with TRBJ1-2; no clear D. Trimming removed 2 bases from V and 2 bases from J, with 6 bases in between. The CDR3 runs 13 residues. The CDR3 DNA follows: TGTGCCAGCAGTTTACAGATCAACTATGGCTACACCTTC. It encodes CASSLQINYGYTF.

J is TRBJ2-3 and V is TRBV5-1; TRBD1 might be the D (7 bases). Trimming shortened V by 4 bases and J by 1 base, and 10 bases separated the two germline ends. From germline, CDR1 is SGHRS and CDR2 YFSETQ. The CDR3 runs 14 residues. This CDR3 is CASSGGTGTDTQYF. CDR3 nucleotide sequence: TGCGCCAGCAGCGGGGGGACAGGCACAGATACGCAGTATTTT.

In this sample, this clonotype turned up a few times. J is TRBJ1-5 and V is TRBV2; no reliable D call. V lost 1 base and J 12 bases, leaving 7 bases between the germline ends. Germline-derived CDR1 and CDR2 are SNHLY and FYNNEI. CDR3 size: 11 residues. CDR3 region: CASSEDTHQHF. The DNA for the CDR3 is TGTGCCAGCAGTGAAGATACCCACCAGCATTTT.

A few counts support this clonotype. The chain uses TRBV21-1 and TRBJ2-1; the D segment call TRBD1 is taken from the table without a DNA check. TRBV21-1 has pseudogene status. The CDR3 spans 15 residues. The CDR3 sequence is CASSKIVGAYNEQFF. The CDR3 coding sequence is TGTGCCAGCAGCAAAATAGTGGGGGCCTACAATGAGCAGTTCTTC.

Only a few counts were recorded for this clonotype. The chain is built from TRBV6-2 or TRBV6-3 and TRBJ2-7; D gene ambiguous. V lost 5 bases and J 7 bases, leaving 12 bases between the germline ends. This CDR3 region has 12 residues. Germline V gene data show CDR1 as MNHEY and CDR2 as SVGEGT. As DNA, the CDR3 is TGTGCCAGCAGTACTCCCCCTTTTGAGCAGTACTTC. Translating it yields CASSTPPFEQYF.

This clonotype was counted ten times or more. V usage is TRBV12-3 or TRBV12-4 and J usage is TRBJ2-5; D remains unclear. The V and J ends lost 1 base and 2 bases respectively, with 5 bases between them. The CDR3 spans 13 residues. The chain's CDR3 is CASSLGVQETQYF. The DNA of the CDR3 is TGTGCCAGCAGTTTAGGGGTACAAGAGACCCAGTACTTC.

This clonotype was detected a few times. V and J are TRBV20-1 and TRBJ2-1; possible D gene TRBD1, 7 bases. CDR3 length: 15 amino acids. From germline, CDR1 is DFQATT and CDR2 SNEGSKA (reference sequence). V was trimmed by 6 bases and J by 8 bases, leaving 23 bases between them. CDR3 region: CSADTGEPSEDEQFF. CDR3 DNA: TGCAGTGCGGACACAGGGGAGCCTAGCGAGGATGAGCAGTTCTTC.

This clonotype was observed a few times. The chain joins TRBV12-3 or TRBV12-4 to TRBJ2-2; TRBD2 matches 8 bases. The CDR3 runs to 15 residues. With V trimmed by 5 bases and J by 7 bases, 9 bases remained unmatched. As DNA, the CDR3 is TGTGCCAGCAGTCGGGGACTAGGTTTCAGCGGGGAGCTGTTTTTT. Translation gives CASSRGLGFSGELFF.

The sample holds a few counts of this clonotype. V gene TRBV7-2 combines with J gene TRBJ1-1; D is undetermined. Trimming pared 1 base from V and 6 bases from J, leaving 15 bases between. The CDR3 extends over 15 amino acids. Germline V gene data show CDR1 as SGHTA and CDR2 as FQGNSA. DNA of the CDR3: TGTGCCAGCAGCTTAGGCGTCACCGCTTGGTCTGAAGCTTTCTTT. Protein: CASSLGVTAWSEAFF. The full variable domain, with the rest looked up from reference TRBV7-2 and TRBJ1-1, is GAGVSQSPSNKVTEKGKDVELRCDPISGHTALYWYRQSLGQGLEFLIYFQGNSAPDKSGLPSDRFSAERTGGSVSTLTIQRTQQEDSAVYLCASSLGVTAWSEAFFGQGTRLTVV.

The genes are TRBV29-1 and TRBJ2-2; D might be TRBD2 (5 bases). The V end was cut by 2 bases, the J end by 1 base, with 8 bases between. The V gene's germline CDR1 is SQVTM and CDR2 ANQGSEA. The CDR3 covers 14 residues. CDR3 protein: CSVETAGNTGELFF. DNA for the CDR3: TGCAGCGTTGAAACTGCGGGGAACACCGGGGAGCTGTTTTTT.

The chain combines TRBV4-1 with TRBJ2-7; 9 positions agree with TRBD2. J gave up 4 bases and V 3 bases, and 4 bases lay outside the gene matches. The CDR3 contains 14 residues. Germline V gene data show CDR1 as MGHRA and CDR2 as YSYEKL. For the CDR3, the DNA is TGCGCCAGCAGCCATAATAGCGGGAGATACGAGCAGTACTTC. The encoded protein is CASSHNSGRYEQYF.

This clonotype was observed a handful of times. J is TRBJ2-7 and V is TRBV11-2; TRBD1 aligns across 9 bases. Losses at the gene ends were 4 bases for V and 3 bases for J; bases not matched to a gene: 7. The CDR3 is 15 residues long. Germline CDR1 is SGHAT and CDR2 is FQNNGV. CDR3 region: CASSSTGGFFYEQYF. Written as DNA, the CDR3 is TGTGCCAGCAGCTCGACAGGGGGATTTTTCTACGAGCAGTACTTC.

This clonotype was recorded at least ten times. The V and J genes are TRBV29-1 and TRBJ2-5; 10 bases are a match to TRBD2. J lost 5 bases, V lost 5 bases, and 8 bases had no gene match. The CDR3 totals 14 residues. Looked up from germline, CDR1 is SQVTM and CDR2 is ANQGSEA. The CDR3 sequence is CSVLAGEVGETQYF. Written as DNA, the CDR3 is TGCAGCGTTCTAGCGGGAGAGGTAGGGGAGACCCAGTACTTC. Full variable domain (outside the CDR3, taken from reference TRBV29-1 and TRBJ2-5): SAVISQKPSRDICQRGTSLTIQCQVDSQVTMMFWYRQQPGQSLTLIATANQGSEATYESGFVIDKFPISRPNLTFSTLTVSNMSPEDSSIYLCSVLAGEVGETQYFGPGTRLLVL.

This clonotype was recorded a few times. The V gene is TRBV27, the J gene TRBJ2-3; maybe TRBD2 (6 bases). Germline values: CDR1 MNHEY, CDR2 SMNVEV (reference sequence). The germline V and J ends were trimmed by 2 bases and 6 bases, with 15 bases remaining between them. This CDR3 has 15 residues. The CDR3 spells CASSLVSWGVDTQYF. The CDR3 DNA reads TGTGCCAGCAGTTTAGTTTCTTGGGGGGTTGATACGCAGTATTTT.

CDR3 in DNA: TGTGCCAGCAGTCGTACAGGGGGCTGGGTAGATACGCAGTATTTT. Translated: CASSRTGGWVDTQYF. J is TRBJ2-3 and V is TRBV6-1; TRBD1 agrees at 9 bases. V shed 5 bases, J shed 5 bases, and the junction held 8 bases outside the gene matches. This CDR3 is 15 amino acids long. Per the germline V gene, CDR1 is MNHNS and CDR2 is SASEGT.

This clonotype occurred a few times. The chain has TRBV5-5 and TRBJ2-1, with D perhaps matching TRBD2 (5 bases). CDR1 and CDR2 from the germline V gene are SGHKS and YYEKEE (reference sequence). The CDR3 totals 14 residues. V gave up 4 bases and J gave up 8 bases, with 16 bases separating them. CDR3 sequence reads: CASSALAAEDEQFF. Here the CDR3 DNA reads TGTGCCAGCAGCGCCCTCGCAGCGGAAGATGAGCAGTTCTTC.

This clonotype was seen a handful of times. The CDR3 DNA reads TGCGCCAGCACAAACGGAGAAAGCTCCTACAATGAGCAGTTCTTC. Its translation: CASTNGESSYNEQFF. The V gene is TRBV5-1, the J gene TRBJ2-1; D gene unclear. CDR1 and CDR2 from the germline V gene are SGHRS and YFSETQ. The CDR3 runs to 15 residues. Trimming took off 6 bases at V and 0 bases at J, with 13 bases between the two ends.

V gene TRBV28 combines with J gene TRBJ2-3; D may be TRBD1 or TRBD2 (6 bases each). Germline V lookup: CDR1 MDHEN, CDR2 SYDVKM. V dropped 2 bases and J dropped 4 bases, with 16 bases sitting between them. This CDR3 is built from 16 residues. The CDR3 loop is CASSLEGDWGPDTQYF. The CDR3 DNA follows: TGTGCCAGCAGTTTAGAGGGGGACTGGGGCCCAGATACGCAGTATTTT. The full variable domain, rest sourced from reference TRBV28 and TRBJ2-3, is DVKVTQSSRYLVKRTGEKVFLECVQDMDHENMFWYRQDPGLGLRLIYFSYDVKMKEKGDIPEGYSVSREKKERFSLILESASTNQTSMYLCASSLEGDWGPDTQYFGPGTRLTVL.

This clonotype occurred many times. This chain uses TRBV29-1 with TRBJ2-1; D could derive from TRBD1 or TRBD2 (5 bases each). Germline loops: CDR1 SQVTM, CDR2 ANQGSEA. The V and J ends lost 4 bases and 1 base respectively, with 17 bases between them. This CDR3 has 16 amino acids. For the CDR3, the DNA is TGCAGCGTTGCAAGAGGGTGGGGCAGTTCCTACAATGAGCAGTTCTTC. Protein sequence: CSVARGWGSSYNEQFF.

The J gene is TRBJ1-2, the V gene TRBV5-1, with 9 positions matching TRBD1. CDR1 is SGHRS, CDR2 YFSETQ, per germline. V shed 4 bases and J 4 bases; nucleotides not matched to a gene: 8. The CDR3 is made up of 15 amino acids. The CDR3 loop reads CASSPGTGSLYGYTF. The DNA for the CDR3 is TGCGCCAGCAGCCCGGGGACAGGGTCCCTCTATGGCTACACCTTC.